The 32 T cell receptor beta chains below all came from one sample that was sequenced in a study of siplizumab effects on memory and regulatory T cells. TCRdb keeps only in-frame clones here, not all; method: immunoSEQ multiplex PCR. Of over 80,000 clones listed, roughly 90% are singletons. Input material: Tregs sorted from blood. The receptors originated from a human donor in good health.

The chain is built from TRBV30 and TRBJ1-2, with D tentatively TRBD1 (5 bases). This CDR3 is 13 amino acids long. The germline CDR1 and CDR2 sequences are GTSNPN and SVGIG (reference sequence). Trimming removed 0 bases at V and 4 bases at J, with 9 bases between. In nucleotides, the CDR3 is TGTGCCTGGAGTGTGGTCAGGGCCTATGGCTACACCTTC. Amino acid sequence: CAWSVVRAYGYTF.

This clone has just one count. V and J are TRBV5-8 and TRBJ2-1, with D possibly being TRBD1 (6 bases). CDR1 SGHTS and CDR2 YDEGEE come from the germline V gene. Trimming took off 7 bases at V and 9 bases at J, with 17 bases between the two ends. This CDR3 has 13 residues. The CDR3 protein is CASRIRGGGEQFF. The DNA of the CDR3 is TGTGCCAGCCGGATCAGGGGTGGTGGTGAGCAGTTCTTC.

The genes are TRBV5-4 and TRBJ2-5, with 11 bases fitting TRBD1. CDR1 and CDR2 from the germline V gene are SGHNT and YYREEE (reference sequence). V lost 1 base to trimming and J lost 5 bases; unmatched junction nucleotides: 4. CDR3 length: 15 residues. The CDR3 DNA follows: TGTGCCAGCAGCTTGACCGGGACAGGGGGTGAGACCCAGTACTTC. This codes for CASSLTGTGGETQYF.

This chain joins TRBV5-4 and TRBJ2-5; maybe TRBD2 (6 bases). V lost 0 bases and J 10 bases, leaving 7 bases between the germline ends. Per germline, CDR1 SGHNT and CDR2 YYREEE (reference sequence). This CDR3 region has 11 residues. CDR3 nucleotides: TGTGCCAGCAGCTTGGCGGGAGACCAGTACTTC. Translated, it gives CASSLAGDQYF.

The chain couples TRBV7-9 to TRBJ1-3; TRBD1 is a possible D gene (6 bases). CDR3 length equals 15 residues. Trimming stripped 4 bases from V and 1 base from J, with 11 bases between. The germline V gene encodes CDR1 SEHNR and CDR2 FQNEAQ (reference sequence). The CDR3 region has the DNA TGTGCCAGCAGCTCCACAGGGATGTCTGGAAACACCATATATTTT. The encoded protein is CASSSTGMSGNTIYF.

The genes are TRBV18 and TRBJ2-5; D could derive from TRBD1 or TRBD2 (5 bases each). V was cut by 5 bases and J by 5 bases, with 18 bases left in between. The CDR3 sequence is 15 residues long. Per germline, CDR1 KGHSH and CDR2 LQKENI. For the CDR3, the DNA is TGTGCCAGCTCAGCAGGGATGGAGGTGGGGGAGACCCAGTACTTC. Protein: CASSAGMEVGETQYF.

The CDR3 DNA reads TGTGCCAGCAGCTTGTTGGCAGGTACCTACGAGCAGTACTTC. Amino acid sequence: CASSLLAGTYEQYF. This chain links TRBV7-9 with TRBJ2-7; D is unresolved. The CDR3 loop spans 14 amino acids. V dropped 3 bases and J dropped 2 bases, with 11 bases sitting between them. Looked up from germline, CDR1 is SEHNR and CDR2 is FQNEAQ (reference sequence).

This chain uses TRBV4-1 with TRBJ1-1; 9 positions match TRBD1. From germline, CDR1 is MGHRA and CDR2 YSYEKL. The CDR3 covers 16 residues. Unmatched junction bases numbered 10, after V lost 4 bases and J lost 4 bases. CDR3 in DNA: TGCGCCAGCAGCCTCTTTGGGACAGGGTTGGGCACTGAAGCTTTCTTT. Its translation is CASSLFGTGLGTEAFF.

The V and J genes are TRBV6-6 and TRBJ1-2; D is uncertain. Germline lookup yields CDR1 MNHNY and CDR2 SVGAGI (reference sequence). The CDR3 runs 15 residues. The V gene lost 0 bases and the J gene lost 2 bases, with 10 bases spanning the gap. The CDR3 bases are TGTGCCAGCAGTTACTCCCTGTGGGGAAACTATGGCTACACCTTC. Amino acid sequence: CASSYSLWGNYGYTF.

A single count supports this clone. The V and J genes are TRBV5-1 and TRBJ1-2; D gene uncertain. The CDR3 totals 12 residues. Germline V gene data show CDR1 as SGHRS and CDR2 as YFSETQ. The ends were cut back, 0 bases at V and 14 bases at J, with 14 bases in the middle. CDR3 protein: CASSLEGLSGTF. As DNA, the CDR3 is TGCGCCAGCAGCTTGGAAGGTCTGTCAGGAACCTTC.

Written as DNA, the CDR3 is TGTGCCAGCAGTCGGGGACAGGGAAAGGGTGGGGCCAACGTCCTGACTTTC. Its translation: CASSRGQGKGGANVLTF. The chain has TRBV6-4 and TRBJ2-6; 9 nucleotides agree with TRBD1. The CDR3 length is 17 residues. Germline assignment: CDR1 MRHNA and CDR2 SNTAGT. Trimming at V came to 5 bases and at J to 3 bases, leaving 8 bases not matched to a gene.

This chain's CDR3 is CASSAVEELFF. The CDR3 DNA is TGTGCCAGCAGCGCCGTGGAGGAGCTGTTTTTT. This chain joins TRBV7-2 and TRBJ2-2; D is uncertain. This CDR3 is 11 amino acids long. Germline values: CDR1 SGHTA, CDR2 FQGNSA. V shed 5 bases and J shed 10 bases, with 8 bases lying between them.

Only a few counts were recorded for this clone. V and J are TRBV10-3 and TRBJ1-1; D is uncertain. CDR3 length: 15 residues. Germline V gene lookup returns CDR1 ENHRY and CDR2 SYGVKD. Trimming took off 4 bases at V and 0 bases at J, with 12 bases between the two ends. CDR3 region: CAISGSAGMNTEAFF. CDR3 nucleotides: TGTGCCATCAGTGGGTCGGCGGGAATGAACACTGAAGCTTTCTTT.

This clone was recorded only once. This sequence joins TRBV19 and TRBJ2-5; D possibly corresponds to TRBD1 (6 bases). The V gene's germline CDR1 is LNHDA and CDR2 SQIVND (reference sequence). Trimming stripped 3 bases from V and 5 bases from J, with 10 bases between. This CDR3 comprises 13 residues. The CDR3 sequence is CASSIGTWETQYF. The DNA of the CDR3 is TGTGCCAGTAGTATCGGGACATGGGAGACCCAGTACTTC.

The V gene is TRBV18, the J gene TRBJ1-3; no clear D gene. In germline, CDR1 is KGHSH, CDR2 LQKENI. This CDR3 comprises 15 residues. Trimming took 0 bases from V and 3 from J, leaving 9 bases between them. CDR3 sequence: CASSPPGFFGNTIYF. CDR3 sequence (DNA): TGTGCCAGCTCACCACCCGGCTTCTTTGGAAACACCATATATTTT.

V gene TRBV4-2 combines with J gene TRBJ2-2; TRBD2 matches at 7 bases. CDR1 is LGHNA and CDR2 is YNFKEQ in the germline V gene. The CDR3 loop spans 14 amino acids. With 7 bases clipped from V and 6 bases from J, the junction kept 8 bases outside the gene matches. The chain's CDR3 is CASTRGGSPGELFF. The CDR3 nucleotides read TGTGCCAGCACACGCGGGGGATCTCCCGGGGAGCTGTTTTTT.

The chain employs TRBV2 and TRBJ2-5; D gene uncertain. Germline CDR1 reads SNHLY; CDR2 reads FYNNEI. The CDR3 consists of 11 residues. V lost 6 bases and J 7 bases, leaving 9 bases between the germline ends. The CDR3 nucleotides are TGTGCCAGCAGGAGCCCCGGGACCCAGTACTTC. Its translation is CASRSPGTQYF. Based on the CDR3 plus reference TRBV2 and TRBJ2-5, the full variable domain is EPEVTQTPSHQVTQMGQEVILRCVPISNHLYFYWYRQILGQKVEFLVSFYNNEISEKSEIFDDQFSVERPDGSNFTLKIRSTKLEDSAMYFCASRSPGTQYFGPGTRLLVL.

The chain joins TRBV5-1 to TRBJ2-7; perhaps TRBD1 as D (6 bases). V was pared by 5 bases and J by 6 bases, with 18 bases between. Germline-derived CDR1 and CDR2 are SGHRS and YFSETQ. This CDR3 is built from 14 residues. DNA for the CDR3: TGCGCCAGCAGTGCGACAGGCACGACGGGCGAGCAGTACTTC. It translates to CASSATGTTGEQYF.

V usage is TRBV4-1 and J usage is TRBJ2-5; D is possibly TRBD1 or TRBD2 (6 bases each). The V end was cut by 0 bases, the J end by 1 base, with 21 bases between. Germline V gene data show CDR1 as MGHRA and CDR2 as YSYEKL. The CDR3 loop spans 19 amino acids. The CDR3 DNA reads as TGCGCCAGCAGCCAAGACAGTTTTTCGGGGGCCGGGCCCCAAGAGACCCAGTACTTC. Protein product: CASSQDSFSGAGPQETQYF.

The chain uses TRBV5-1 and TRBJ2-3, with D possibly being TRBD2 (7 bases). The germline CDR1 and CDR2 sequences are SGHRS and YFSETQ. CDR3 length: 16 residues. Trimming took off 0 bases at V and 1 base at J, with 12 bases between the two ends. For the CDR3, the DNA is TGCGCCAGCAGCTTGGGGGGCGGGGGCCGCACAGATACGCAGTATTTT. Translating it yields CASSLGGGGRTDTQYF.

The genes are TRBV4-1 and TRBJ2-1; 13 bases line up with TRBD2. Trimming removed 3 bases from V and 6 bases from J; junction bases left unmatched: 11. The CDR3 loop spans 18 amino acids. CDR1 is MGHRA, CDR2 YSYEKL, per germline. The CDR3 coding sequence is TGCGCCAGCAGCCAGGCTACTAGCGGGGGGGCCTACCGCAATGAGCAGTTCTTC. Translating gives CASSQATSGGAYRNEQFF.

V gene TRBV5-1 combines with J gene TRBJ1-2, with D hard to call. Germline CDR1 is SGHRS and CDR2 is YFSETQ. V shed 0 bases and J shed 4 bases, with 7 bases lying between them. This CDR3 is built from 13 residues. This CDR3 reads CASSLGQVYGYTF. DNA for the CDR3: TGCGCCAGCAGCTTGGGGCAGGTCTATGGCTACACCTTC.

The rearrangement links TRBV7-2 to TRBJ2-1; 9 nucleotides line up with TRBD2. The CDR3 runs 19 residues. Germline CDR1 is SGHTA and CDR2 is FQGNSA. The V segment lost 4 bases and the J segment 8 bases; nucleotides outside the gene matches: 21. The CDR3 coding sequence is TGTGCCAGCAGCTCCGCGGCCTTAGGCGGGGGGGCCTTAGTTCATGAGCAGTTCTTC. This gives the protein CASSSAALGGGALVHEQFF.

The rearrangement uses TRBV27 and TRBJ2-7; TRBD1 or TRBD2 may be the D gene (6 bases each). The germline V and J ends were trimmed by 5 bases and 6 bases, with 20 bases remaining between them. The CDR3 covers 15 residues. Germline V lookup: CDR1 MNHEY, CDR2 SMNVEV (reference sequence). CDR3 sequence reads: CASSLQLARGGEQYF. The DNA for the CDR3 is TGTGCCAGCAGTCTACAATTAGCCAGGGGAGGCGAGCAGTACTTC.

The chain joins TRBV6-5 to TRBJ2-7; no definite D call. Between the trimmed V and J ends, which lost 8 bases and 0 bases, there was a span of 5 bases. Germline V gene sequence: CDR1 MNHEY, CDR2 SVGAGI. This CDR3 contains 11 residues. CDR3 in DNA: TGTGCCAGCCGTAGCTCCTACGAGCAGTACTTC. Protein product: CASRSSYEQYF.

The rearrangement links TRBV4-1 to TRBJ2-1; tentatively, D is TRBD2 (6 bases). The CDR3 is made up of 15 amino acids. Germline V CDR1 and CDR2: MGHRA, YSYEKL. V was trimmed by 4 bases and J by 0 bases, leaving 10 bases between them. The CDR3 here is CASSRAGSSYNEQFF. DNA of the CDR3: TGCGCCAGCAGCCGGGCGGGGAGCTCCTACAATGAGCAGTTCTTC.

This sequence joins TRBV7-8 and TRBJ1-1; D remains ambiguous. The length of the CDR3 is 14 residues. Germline assignment: CDR1 SGHVS and CDR2 FQNEAQ. V shed 5 bases and J shed 1 base, with 11 bases lying between them. CDR3 loop: CASSRLSWNTEAFF. The CDR3 DNA reads as TGTGCCAGCAGCCGGCTATCGTGGAACACTGAAGCTTTCTTT.

A word on this clone: The sample contains more than one DNA sequence encoding this CDR3. The V call is TRBV18, the J call TRBJ1-1; no definite D call. Looked up from germline, CDR1 is KGHSH and CDR2 is LQKENI. CDR3 length: 11 amino acids. Trimming left V 6 bases short and J 7 bases short, with 9 bases between. In DNA form, the CDR3 reads TGTGCCAGCTCGCCTGGTGGTGAAGCTTTCTTT. Residues: CASSPGGEAFF.

The chain recombines TRBV12-5 with TRBJ1-1; perhaps TRBD1 as D (6 bases). The CDR3 has 11 residues. In germline, CDR1 is LGHNT, CDR2 FRNRAP. Trimming stripped 8 bases from V and 5 bases from J, with 9 bases between. This CDR3 reads CASRGQTEAFF. Written as DNA, the CDR3 is TGTGCTAGTCGGGGGCAGACTGAAGCTTTCTTT.

The rearrangement joins TRBV29-1 to TRBJ2-7; 8 positions agree with TRBD1. The length of the CDR3 is 12 residues. Germline-derived CDR1 and CDR2 are SQVTM and ANQGSEA. V shed 6 bases and J 2 bases; nucleotides not matched to a gene: 3. DNA of the CDR3: TGCAGCGTGAGCAGGGGGCCCTACGAGCAGTACTTC. It encodes CSVSRGPYEQYF.

This chain links TRBV7-9 with TRBJ1-4; D is undetermined. The V gene lost 5 bases and the J gene lost 0 bases, with 10 bases spanning the gap. The CDR3 has 15 residues. CDR1 is SEHNR, CDR2 FQNEAQ, per germline (reference sequence). The CDR3 reads CASSHQSATNEKLFF. The CDR3 DNA is TGTGCCAGCAGCCACCAAAGCGCAACTAATGAAAAACTGTTTTTT.

The CDR3 sequence is CASSYLVGGKYEQFF. CDR3 nucleotide sequence: TGTGCCAGCAGTTACCTGGTGGGGGGGAAATATGAGCAGTTCTTC. The rearrangement uses TRBV6-5 and TRBJ2-1, with 7 bases lining up with TRBD2. The V gene's germline CDR1 is MNHEY and CDR2 SVGAGI. The CDR3 sequence is 15 residues long. V lost 2 bases to trimming and J lost 8 bases; unmatched junction nucleotides: 9.